This T cell receptor (beta chain) was sequenced for a study of shared clonotypes between healthy human individuals (dated by TCRdb to the early 2020s). About the study as a whole: A few men and a couple of women, aged 18 to 49 years, made up the cohort. For each donor, CD4 naive and CD4 memory were each run on three plates, CD8 naive on two plates, and CD8 memory on one plate. To estimate repertoire size and how much clonotype sharing occurs between individuals, the study deeply sequenced the blood TCR repertoires of five healthy adults. Libraries were prepared and TCR repertoires were sequenced by different laboratories using diverse techniques, in order to increase sequencing depth and limit assay-specific biases. Each donor's leukapheresis produced roughly between about 0.9 and 9.5 billion PBMCs. Here is what the overall study found, with its caveats: Based on pairwise subsampling, the degree of clonotype sharing among donors was expected to be affected by sequencing depth. Because the study included a small number of donors, the genetic and exposure-history diversity represented was limited. Incomplete sequencing was indicated by rarefaction of sorted-subset datasets, despite the large sequencing depth. Larger estimated clonotype richness was generally found for naive subsets than for memory subsets. Sampling was restricted to blood, and TCR repertoires in tissue are likely to differ from TCR repertoires in blood. Sharing across several donors was observed for around 5% of naive CD4, over 3% of naive CD8, over 2% of memory CD4, and about 0.4% of memory CD8 clonotypes. Higher generation probabilities were observed for clonotypes shared by all four sorted-subset donors than for non-shared clonotypes.

The donors were healthy, HIV-negative adults with no recently reported acute infections or vaccinations. Only Caucasian adults living in Nashville, Tennessee, USA were represented among the donors. CD4+ T cells were enriched by magnetic negative selection, after which naive cells were positively selected on CD45RA and the negative fraction was taken as the memory subset. Blood was obtained by leukapheresis, after which PBMCs were separated by Ficoll-Histopaque density gradient centrifugation and cryopreserved in liquid nitrogen vapor phase. Analytical flow cytometry was used to check the purity and quantity of each magnetically sorted T cell population. Genomic DNA was isolated from each sorted fraction and quantified by UV absorbance on a Nanodrop 2000c. The CDR3 starts with the cysteine, ends with the phenylalanine, and has 16 residues. Only CDR3 DNA is held: 48 bases, read in frame from base 1. The germline V gene gives CDR1 as SGHDT and CDR2 as YYEEEE. V sheds 1 base and J sheds 0 bases, leaving 11 bases between their ends.

As to this clone: Its antigen target is currently unknown. Base qualities are missing; no much larger clone stands one base away.

TCR CDR3 regions were amplified from genomic DNA by multiplex PCR using the deep immunoSEQ assay. For each cell subset, the extracted genomic DNA was distributed evenly across all wells of several immunoSEQ 96-well plates, and each plate served as one replicate. Each replicate PCR for sorted subsets received roughly 0.2 ug genomic DNA, equal to about 30,000 T cell genomes. Purified libraries were measured with a Qubit 3.0 fluorometer, size-checked on a Bioanalyzer 2100, and measured again with the KAPA Library Quantification kit. Each immunoSEQ 96-well plate was sequenced on its own single-read 150-cycle Illumina NextSeq 550 flow cell. As for how the authors treated the data: Because only junctional sequences without quality scores were contained in the immunoSEQ output, filtering matching that applied to full-length reads could not be performed. To assign V/J genes and CDR3, sequences were annotated using PyIR, a Python wrapper for IgBLAST v1.9, with IMGT germline references. Reads were filtered out if the reads had weak V/J assignments (E-value above 1e-6), no CDR3, stop codons, out-of-frame junctions, or ambiguous translated residues. V3J clonotypes were defined as sequences sharing the same inferred V gene, J gene, and CDR3 amino acid sequence. Percentage overlap between repertoires was computed as shared unique clonotypes divided by the size of the smaller repertoire. Repertoire richness was assessed with RTK rarefaction, the Chao1 estimator, and Recon v2.1 estimates of unobserved clonotypes. OLGA was used to compute generation probabilities for all TCRbeta clonotypes that the gDNA method yielded from a handful of donors. As stored in TCRdb, this immuneACCESS dataset retains in-frame rearrangements with V and J assigned. A fraction of the clones does not appear; measured against another copy, unresolved V genes explain less than half of the discrepancy, and the remainder lacks a known reason. V and J calls and clone size are given by that table; D and trimming were obtained from the DNA. This sample is represented by a few million clones; over 85% of them were singletons. The ten largest clones represent under 0.15% of the sample.

The sequence came from a man aged 18 to 35 in good health. The sequence links TRBV5-6 to TRBJ1-3; the D segment could be TRBD1, given 6 matching bases. The sequenced sample was naive CD4+ T cells sorted from blood. The cell subset or site label on this specimen signifies: CD45RA+ positively selected. Here the CDR3 is given as CASSLRDTYSGNTIYF. The sequenced DNA: TGTGCCAGCAGCTTGCGGGACACTTACTCTGGAAACACCATATATTTT.